The 12 T cell receptor beta chains given below trace back to one sample, sequenced in a study of cytomegalovirus exposure and HLA in healthy donors. 60 Vbeta and 13 Jbeta primers were used in PCR. TCRdb's copy holds only in-frame clones and misses some; the assay was immunoSEQ multiplex PCR. This sample carries around 170,000 clones, 75% to 90% of them seen once, and the ten largest clones take roughly 0.75%. The sample comprised PBMCs. The origin of the receptors is a woman aged 18-29 years in good health and CMV-seronegative.

A few counts support this clone. The V and J genes are TRBV29-1 and TRBJ2-1; 8 bases are a match to TRBD1. This CDR3 comprises 14 residues. Germline-derived CDR1 and CDR2 are SQVTM and ANQGSEA. Germline trimming cut 3 bases from V and 5 bases from J; bases unmatched to any gene: 6. CDR3 sequence reads: CSVEDGQGNNEQFF. Written as DNA, the CDR3 is TGCAGCGTTGAGGATGGACAGGGCAACAATGAGCAGTTCTTC.

This sequence joins TRBV7-9 and TRBJ1-2; D unresolved. Germline lookup yields CDR1 SEHNR and CDR2 FQNEAQ (reference sequence). Trimming took 4 bases from V and 10 from J, leaving 10 bases between them. The CDR3 sequence is 11 residues long. In DNA form, the CDR3 reads TGTGCCAGCAGCTCGACCGGAGTCTACACCTTC. Translation: CASSSTGVYTF.

The chain recombines TRBV28 with TRBJ2-7, with D perhaps matching TRBD1 (6 bases). V gave up 7 bases and J gave up 3 bases, with 16 bases separating them. The CDR3 is 14 residues long. Germline V gene data show CDR1 as MDHEN and CDR2 as SYDVKM. The CDR3 coding sequence is TGTGCCAGCAATGGGGCCTCCAGGGGCTACGAGCAGTACTTC. It codes for CASNGASRGYEQYF.

This clone was seen a handful of times. This chain joins TRBV6-5 and TRBJ2-5; 7 bases are a match to TRBD2. Per the germline V gene, CDR1 is MNHEY and CDR2 is SVGAGI. The CDR3 sequence is 15 residues long. Germline trimming cut 0 bases from V and 5 bases from J; bases unmatched to any gene: 6. CDR3 protein: CASSYSWNSGETQYF. The CDR3, as DNA: TGTGCCAGCAGTTACTCTTGGAATAGCGGGGAGACCCAGTACTTC.

The chain has TRBV27 and TRBJ2-3, with TRBD2 matching 8 bases. CDR3 length equals 14 residues. V lost 6 bases, J lost 5 bases, and 7 bases stayed unmatched. Per the germline V gene, CDR1 is MNHEY and CDR2 is SMNVEV (reference sequence). CDR3 sequence: CASRSGGGVDTQYF. In DNA form, the CDR3 reads TGTGCCAGCAGGAGCGGGGGCGGGGTAGATACGCAGTATTTT.

V and J are TRBV7-2 and TRBJ2-7, with D hard to call. This CDR3 spans 13 amino acids. Germline V gene sequence: CDR1 SGHTA, CDR2 FQGNSA. With 3 bases removed from V and 0 bases from J, the gap between germline ends came to 6 bases. In DNA form, the CDR3 reads TGTGCCAGCAGCTTTCCGTCCTCCTACGAGCAGTACTTC. This translates into CASSFPSSYEQYF.

V and J are TRBV10-3 and TRBJ2-1, with TRBD2 matching over 9 bases. V shed 3 bases, J shed 0 bases, and the junction held 0 bases outside the gene matches. Germline V gene lookup returns CDR1 ENHRY and CDR2 SYGVKD. The CDR3 covers 15 residues. The CDR3 reads CAISDSGSSYNEQFF. DNA for the CDR3: TGTGCCATCAGTGATAGCGGGAGCTCCTACAATGAGCAGTTCTTC.

This chain uses TRBV27 with TRBJ2-7; D is unclear. The V end lost 1 base, the J end lost 4 bases, and 14 bases lay between the germline ends. Germline V gene sequence: CDR1 MNHEY, CDR2 SMNVEV (reference sequence). This CDR3 has 15 residues. The CDR3 DNA sequence: TGTGCCAGCAGTTTATTCGGTCGACTTACATACGAGCAGTACTTC. Its protein is CASSLFGRLTYEQYF.

The J gene is TRBJ2-2, the V gene TRBV19; D gene uncertain. This CDR3 comprises 17 residues. Trimming cost V 6 bases and J 1 base, with 18 bases left between them. Germline V gene sequence: CDR1 LNHDA, CDR2 SQIVND (reference sequence). CDR3 nucleotides: TGTGCCAGTAGCCCGAGCGCCGCGTTGATGAACACCGGGGAGCTGTTTTTT. Its translation: CASSPSAALMNTGELFF.

This clone was detected a few times. V and J are TRBV19 and TRBJ1-2; 7 bases are shared with TRBD1. CDR3 length: 13 residues. From germline, CDR1 is LNHDA and CDR2 SQIVND (reference sequence). V was pared by 11 bases and J by 3 bases, with 9 bases of the junction left unmatched. The chain's CDR3 is CAPPIGGYYGYTF. CDR3 in DNA: TGTGCCCCCCCGATAGGGGGCTACTATGGCTACACCTTC.

This chain connects TRBV5-1 to TRBJ2-3; 13 nucleotides agree with TRBD2. There are 16 residues in the CDR3. Germline CDR1 is SGHRS and CDR2 is YFSETQ. Unmatched junction bases numbered 7, after V lost 3 bases and J lost 6 bases. CDR3 nucleotides: TGCGCCAGCAGCTCCGGACTAGCGGGAGTTGGGGATACGCAGTATTTT. This gives the protein CASSSGLAGVGDTQYF.

This clone was detected once. The chain combines TRBV5-1 with TRBJ1-4; D uncertain. This CDR3 region has 14 residues. The germline V gene has CDR1 SGHRS and CDR2 YFSETQ. Trimming stripped 1 base from V and 5 bases from J, with 9 bases between. Here the CDR3 reads CASSLIYGNEKLFF. CDR3 DNA: TGCGCCAGCAGCTTGATTTACGGGAATGAAAAACTGTTTTTT.